The rows below give T cell receptor beta chains drawn from one sample of a study of T cells after yellow fever vaccination. TCRdb reanalysed the 5' RACE reads using MiXCR and keeps one entry per CDR3 protein. The sample records over 150,000 distinct CDR3 sequences, roughly 6.2% being singletons. This specimen consisted of CD4+ T cells sorted from PBMCs, obtained on the day of the first yellow fever vaccination. These receptors were collected from a man in his late teens or twenties who received the YFV17D yellow fever vaccine. Each CDR3 is given with its conserved first and last residue. Each record gives: V gene, J gene, clone size, CDR3 length, D gene, CDR3 protein, CDR3 DNA. A D gene is named only where the DNA matches it firmly. Size tells how often a clone was seen (once, few, many) or the class of an expanded clone, and some rows leave it out.

TRBV7-8	TRBJ1-5	many	16	TRBD1	CASSLATGDVNQPQHF	TGTGCCAGCAGCTTAGCGACAGGGGATGTGAATCAGCCCCAGCATTTT
TRBV15	TRBJ1-2	-	18	-	CATSRDAYASSSNYGYTF	TGTGCCACCAGCAGAGATGCGTACGCCAGCTCAAGTAACTATGGCTACACCTTC
TRBV5-1	TRBJ2-1	many	16	-	CASSTGDGTSYNEQFF	TGCGCCAGCAGCACCGGGGACGGGACCTCCTACAATGAGCAGTTCTTC
TRBV20-1	TRBJ1-6	-	12	-	CSAGVRPSPLHF	TGCAGTGCTGGGGTTCGGCCTTCACCCCTCCACTTT
TRBV20-1	TRBJ2-2	-	13	-	CSARLAPTGELFF	TGCAGTGCTAGACTAGCTCCCACCGGGGAGCTGTTTTTT
TRBV29-1	TRBJ2-5	few	13	-	CSVEMLVGETQYF	TGCAGCGTTGAGATGCTAGTTGGGGAGACCCAGTACTTC
TRBV4-3	TRBJ2-2	few	15	-	CASSQELGFSGELFF	TGCGCCAGCAGCCAAGAGTTGGGGTTCAGCGGGGAGCTGTTTTTT
TRBV18	TRBJ1-1	few	13	-	CASSSGWNTEAFF	TGTGCCAGCTCATCGGGTTGGAACACTGAAGCTTTCTTT
TRBV15	TRBJ1-1	-	15	TRBD1	CATSRDPIQGSGAFF	TGTGCCACCAGCAGAGATCCTATACAGGGGAGTGGTGCTTTCTTT
TRBV12-3/TRBV12-4	TRBJ1-6	many	16	TRBD1	CASTGQNGQGNSPLHF	TGTGCCAGCACCGGACAAAACGGACAGGGGAATTCACCCCTCCACTTT
TRBV5-1	TRBJ2-6	few	17	-	CASSLEVSGSGANVLTF	TGCGCCAGCAGCTTGGAGGTATCGGGATCTGGGGCCAACGTCCTGACTTTC
TRBV12-3/TRBV12-4	TRBJ2-3	many	14	-	CASSRAPYGNTQYF	TGTGCCAGCAGCCGAGCCCCCTACGGTAATACGCAGTATTTT
TRBV6-6	TRBJ2-1	-	13	-	CASSYSGYNEQFF	TGTGCCAGCAGTTACTCAGGCTACAATGAGCAGTTCTTC
TRBV5-1	TRBJ2-5	few	16	TRBD2	CASSFRSGLVSETQYF	TGCGCCAGCAGCTTCCGATCGGGACTAGTCTCTGAGACCCAGTACTTC
TRBV6-5	TRBJ2-3	many	14	TRBD2	CASSWTSGTDTQYF	TGTGCCAGCAGTTGGACTAGCGGCACAGATACGCAGTATTTT
TRBV4-3	TRBJ2-3	many	17	TRBD2	CASSQVAGGLGTDTQYF	TGCGCCAGCAGCCAAGTGGCGGGGGGCCTCGGCACAGATACGCAGTATTTT
TRBV10-3	TRBJ2-7	few	17	TRBD2	CAISDGGGGPHSYEQYF	TGTGCCATCAGTGACGGGGGGGGGGGCCCGCATTCCTACGAGCAGTACTTC
TRBV12-5	TRBJ2-2	-	12	-	CASGLWGRELFF	TGTGCTAGTGGTTTATGGGGGAGGGAGCTGTTTTTT
TRBV27	TRBJ2-7	few	14	-	CASSSRQVNQVLYF	TGTGCCAGCAGTTCGAGACAGGTTAATCAGGTTTTGTACTTC
TRBV20-1	TRBJ2-5	few	16	TRBD2	CSARALLAGDQETQYF	TGCAGTGCTAGAGCCCTCCTAGCGGGGGACCAAGAGACCCAGTACTTC
TRBV10-2	TRBJ2-1	many	16	-	CASSVVGLPAYNEQFF	TGCGCCAGCAGTGTAGTGGGACTCCCAGCCTACAATGAGCAGTTCTTC
TRBV20-1	TRBJ2-1	many	13	-	CSALRMTHNEQFF	TGCAGTGCCCTCCGGATGACCCACAATGAGCAGTTCTTC
TRBV5-1	TRBJ2-2	many	15	-	CASSPNTRITGELFF	TGCGCCAGCAGCCCGAATACGAGGATTACCGGGGAGCTGTTTTTT
TRBV5-4	TRBJ1-1	many	13	-	CASSLGGSGRAFF	TGTGCCAGCAGCTTGGGGGGGTCCGGCCGGGCTTTCTTT
TRBV3-1	TRBJ1-6	many	14	TRBD1	CASSQDRGNSPLHF	TGTGCCAGCAGCCAGGACAGGGGAAATTCACCCCTCCACTTT
TRBV5-1	TRBJ2-5	many	15	TRBD2	CASSLISLAEETQYF	TGCGCCAGCAGCTTGATTTCCCTAGCGGAAGAGACCCAGTACTTC
TRBV6-1	TRBJ1-1	many	13	-	CASSEYGDTEAFF	TGTGCCAGCAGTGAATACGGGGACACTGAAGCTTTCTTT
TRBV5-8	TRBJ2-5	many	13	-	CASSTDRKETQYF	TGTGCCAGCAGCACTGACCGAAAAGAGACCCAGTACTTC
TRBV7-2	TRBJ1-2	many	14	-	CASSLWGLGYGYTF	TGTGCCAGCAGCTTATGGGGCCTGGGCTATGGCTACACCTTC
TRBV6-2/TRBV6-3	TRBJ2-2	-	13	TRBD1	CASSRQGVGELFF	TGTGCCAGCAGCAGACAGGGGGTCGGGGAGCTGTTTTTT
TRBV28	TRBJ1-2	many	14	-	CASRTPGGIYGYTF	TGTGCCAGCAGGACCCCCGGGGGGATTTATGGCTACACCTTC
TRBV7-6	TRBJ1-5	-	14	-	CASSVGTGNQPQHF	TGTGCCAGCAGCGTCGGGACTGGGAATCAGCCCCAGCATTTT
TRBV5-4	TRBJ2-1	many	15	-	CASSLEPATYNEQFF	TGTGCCAGCAGCTTGGAGCCAGCCACCTACAATGAGCAGTTCTTC